This T cell receptor (beta chain) is from a study of blood T cell repertoires in COVID-19. Whole-study context: Collection of acute and convalescent COVID-19 samples took place in the United States, Italy and Spain. Sources were T cells, B-cell-depleted T cells, or PBMCs; the material itself was cDNA or gDNA.

The V end was cut by 0 bases, the J end by 4 bases, with 15 bases between. The V gene's germline CDR1 is MGHRA and CDR2 YSYEKL. The CDR3 is 16 residues long. Using immunoSEQ multiplex PCR, the repertoire was profiled, and TCRdb retains in-frame clones only, with some absent. The sample includes under 300,000 clones, 80% to 85% seen only once; the top ten take less than 3%. This chain links TRBV4-1 with TRBJ1-1, with D maybe TRBD1 (5 bases). The specimen sequenced was peripheral blood. This sequence was found in an older woman with active or convalescent COVID-19. The CDR3 sequence is CASSQDPLGGPTEAFF. The CDR3 region has the DNA TGCGCCAGCAGCCAAGATCCTCTCGGGGGTCCCACTGAAGCTTTCTTT.